Each of the 4 T cell receptor beta chains below was sequenced from the same sample in a study of blood T cell repertoires in COVID-19. Method: immunoSEQ multiplex PCR; TCRdb's copy keeps in-frame clones and lacks some. Of around 30,000 clones listed, 60% to 80% are singletons. The sequencing input was peripheral blood. The receptors come from a man at least 80 years old with active or convalescent COVID-19.

V and J are TRBV5-5 and TRBJ1-2; no reliable D call. Trimming took 4 bases from V and 0 from J, leaving 13 bases between them. The CDR3 contains 15 residues. The germline gives CDR1 SGHKS, CDR2 YYEKEE (reference sequence). This CDR3 reads CASSLDPTSNYGYTF. The CDR3 coding sequence is TGTGCCAGCAGCCTAGACCCGACTTCTAACTATGGCTACACCTTC. Full variable domain (rest looked up from reference TRBV5-5 and TRBJ1-2): DAGVTQSPTHLIKTRGQQVTLRCSPISGHKSVSWYQQVLGQGPQFIFQYYEKEERGRGNFPDRFSARQFPNYSSELNVNALLLGDSALYLCASSLDPTSNYGYTFGSGTRLTVV.

The chain uses TRBV29-1 and TRBJ2-7, with 10 bases that match TRBD1. CDR3 length: 16 residues. The junction had 11 bases not matched to a gene; V was cut back by 6 bases and J by 0 bases. CDR1 and CDR2 (germline): SQVTM, ANQGSEA. Here the CDR3 reads CSVSASGTGVSYEQYF. The CDR3 DNA follows: TGCAGCGTCTCGGCCTCCGGGACAGGGGTCTCCTACGAGCAGTACTTC.

In its sample, this clone was seen once. This chain connects TRBV6-2 or TRBV6-3 to TRBJ2-7; 8 nucleotides line up with TRBD1. The CDR3 is made up of 14 amino acids. Germline CDR1 MNHEY, CDR2 SVGEGT. J was trimmed by 4 bases and V by 3 bases; bases with no gene match: 5. The CDR3 DNA is TGTGCCAGCAGTTATCTTCAGGGGGCTTACGAGCAGTACTTC. Protein sequence: CASSYLQGAYEQYF.

V usage is TRBV3-1 (or the pseudogene TRBV3-2) and J usage is TRBJ2-7; 7 nucleotides line up with TRBD1. The V segment lost 5 bases and the J segment 0 bases; nucleotides outside the gene matches: 16. This CDR3 is 18 amino acids long. The germline V gene has CDR1 LGHDT and CDR2 YNNKEL (reference sequence). The CDR3 here is CASSSKGRTGAASYEQYF. CDR3 bases: TGTGCCAGCAGCTCGAAGGGGCGAACAGGGGCCGCCTCCTACGAGCAGTACTTC.